A single T cell receptor beta chain is shown here with its context. The CDR3 covers 12 residues. The germline V and J ends were trimmed by 0 bases and 8 bases, with 7 bases remaining between them. Germline assignment: CDR1 SGDLS and CDR2 YYNGEE. Measured with immunoSEQ multiplex PCR; TCRdb has only the in-frame clones, and not every one. This table has more than 100,000 clones, less than 75% appearing once. The sample belongs to a study of blood T cell repertoires in COVID-19. In the study overall: PBMCs, B-cell-depleted T cells, or T cells were the source of the cDNA or gDNA that made up the material.

Sequenced input: peripheral blood. This chain uses TRBV9 with TRBJ2-3, with D unclear. This TCR was sampled from a human donor with acute or convalescent COVID-19. The donor label of this sample is uncertain. DNA for the CDR3: TGTGCCAGCAGCGTAGACTCGGGTACGCAGTATTTT. It encodes CASSVDSGTQYF.